The T cell receptor beta chain under discussion was sequenced for a study of shared clonotypes between healthy human individuals. Study context: Donors were two women and three men aged 18 to 49. A donor's plate count was three for CD4 naive and three for CD4 memory; CD8 naive had two and CD8 memory one.

The study, taken as a whole, reports: Clonotypes not shared had lower generation probabilities than those common to all four donors.

CDR3 size: 14 residues. Germline V CDR1 and CDR2: SGHAT, FQNNGV. 200 ng DNA, about 28,000 T cell genomes, went into each sorted-subset replicate PCR. Here immunoSEQ multiplex PCR was the method, and the copy in TCRdb shows in-frame clones only, minus some. The sample lists some 2,000,000 clones; 95% were seen once. A word on this clone: The antigen remains unidentified. A read error may explain this, as a much larger clone is one base away. The identical CDR3 is also encoded by other nucleotide sequences in the sample.

This receptor was identified in a man aged 18-30 years in good health. The chain couples TRBV11-2 to TRBJ2-2; D may be TRBD2 (5 bases). The sequenced sample consisted of naive CD4+ T cells sorted from blood. Sample subset: CD45RA+ positively selected. The CDR3 nucleotides are TGTGCCAGTAGCTCGATTGACTACGCCGGGGAGCTGTTTTTT. Residues: CASSSIDYAGELFF. The whole variable domain, remainder taken from reference TRBV11-2 and TRBJ2-2, is EAGVAQSPRYKIIEKRQSVAFWCNPISGHATLYWYQQILGQGPKLLIQFQNNGVVDDSQLPKDRFSAERLKGVDSTLKIQPAKLEDSAVYLCASSSIDYAGELFFGEGSRLTVL.